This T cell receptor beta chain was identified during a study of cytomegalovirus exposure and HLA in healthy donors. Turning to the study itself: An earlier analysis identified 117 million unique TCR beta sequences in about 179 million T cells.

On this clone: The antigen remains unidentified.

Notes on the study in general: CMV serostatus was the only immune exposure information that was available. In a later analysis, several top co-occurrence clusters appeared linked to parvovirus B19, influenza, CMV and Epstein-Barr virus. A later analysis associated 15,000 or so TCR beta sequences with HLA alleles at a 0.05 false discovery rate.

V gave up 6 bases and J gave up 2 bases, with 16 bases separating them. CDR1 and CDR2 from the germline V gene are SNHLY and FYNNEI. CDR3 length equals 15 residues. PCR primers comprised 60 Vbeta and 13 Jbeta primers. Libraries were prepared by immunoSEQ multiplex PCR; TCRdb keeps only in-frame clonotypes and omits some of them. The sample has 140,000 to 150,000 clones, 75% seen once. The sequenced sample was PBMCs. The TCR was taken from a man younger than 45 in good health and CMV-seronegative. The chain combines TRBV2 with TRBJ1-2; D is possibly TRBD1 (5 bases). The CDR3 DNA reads TGTGCCAGCAGCCCGGGGGAGGGGAACAACTATGGCTACACCTTC. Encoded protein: CASSPGEGNNYGYTF.